This T cell receptor beta chain was obtained from a study of blood T cells in healthy people across ages. Points from the study as a whole: Across samples, TCR beta diversity tracked strongly with naive T cell percentage.

As to this clonotype: Its antigen is still unknown.

J gave up 3 bases and V 1 base, and 9 bases lay outside the gene matches. CDR1 SGHAT and CDR2 FQNNGV come from the germline V gene. The CDR3 runs to 17 residues. A J-beta primer mix and a sample-barcoded 5' primer were used in a second PCR of roughly 6 to 11 cycles. Each cDNA molecule was tagged by a template-switch adaptor with 12 random nucleotides. TCRdb recomputed calls from the 5' RACE reads with MiXCR, one row per CDR3 protein. The top ten clones hold less than 3.5% of a sample with hundreds of thousands of distinct CDR3 sequences, about 26% of them seen once. These data were likewise used in another study, on T cells of mothers and their children. This second study says: Donation involved three healthy Caucasian mothers and the six children that they had.

The chain links TRBV11-2 to TRBJ1-2, with 9 positions matching TRBD1. This clonotype was obtained from a boy aged 5 to 17 in good health. Sequencing was carried out using blood. CDR3 nucleotides: TGTGCCAGCAGCTTAGGGTTGCGGGACAGGGTCTACTATGGCTACACCTTC. As protein: CASSLGLRDRVYYGYTF.